These 2 T cell receptor beta chains share one sample of origin, sequenced in a study of cytomegalovirus exposure and HLA in healthy donors. Amplification used 60 Vbeta primers and 13 Jbeta primers. Here immunoSEQ multiplex PCR was the method, and the copy in TCRdb shows in-frame clones only, minus some. Of approximately 130,000 clones in the sample, about 86% were seen once. Sequencing was carried out using PBMCs. Receptors were obtained from a young man in good health and CMV-seronegative.

The chain employs TRBV5-1 and TRBJ1-2; a possible D gene is TRBD1 (6 bases). The CDR3 spans 18 residues. Germline CDR1 and CDR2: SGHRS and YFSETQ. V gave up 0 bases and J gave up 0 bases, with 18 bases separating them. The CDR3 loop is CASSLDWDTGSSNYGYTF. The CDR3 nucleotides read TGCGCCAGCAGCTTGGATTGGGACACTGGGTCCTCTAACTATGGCTACACCTTC.

The V and J genes are TRBV25-1 and TRBJ1-1, with TRBD1 identical over 7 bases. J gave up 6 bases and V 7 bases, and 20 bases lay outside the gene matches. The CDR3 is made up of 17 amino acids. The germline CDR1 and CDR2 sequences are MGHDK and SYGVNS. The CDR3 sequence: CASTVSEVTGERAEAFF. For the CDR3, the DNA is TGTGCCAGCACAGTGTCGGAAGTTACAGGGGAAAGGGCTGAAGCTTTCTTT.